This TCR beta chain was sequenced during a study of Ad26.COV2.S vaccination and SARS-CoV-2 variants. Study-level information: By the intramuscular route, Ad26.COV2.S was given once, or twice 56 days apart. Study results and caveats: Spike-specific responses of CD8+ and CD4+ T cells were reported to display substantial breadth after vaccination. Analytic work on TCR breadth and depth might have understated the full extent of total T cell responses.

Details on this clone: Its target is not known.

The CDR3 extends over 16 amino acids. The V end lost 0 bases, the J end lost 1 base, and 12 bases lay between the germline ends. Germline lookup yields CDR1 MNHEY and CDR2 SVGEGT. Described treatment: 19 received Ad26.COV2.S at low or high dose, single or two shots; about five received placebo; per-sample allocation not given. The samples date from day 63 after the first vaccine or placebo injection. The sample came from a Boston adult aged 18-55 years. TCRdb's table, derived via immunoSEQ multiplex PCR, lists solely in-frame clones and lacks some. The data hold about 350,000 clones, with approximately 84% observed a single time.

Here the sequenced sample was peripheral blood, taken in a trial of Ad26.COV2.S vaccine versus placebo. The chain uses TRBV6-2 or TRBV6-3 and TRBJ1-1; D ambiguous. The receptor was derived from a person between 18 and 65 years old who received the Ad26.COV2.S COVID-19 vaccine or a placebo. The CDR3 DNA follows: TGTGCCAGCAGTTACTCGAGTAAAGGCCAGAACACTGAAGCTTTCTTT. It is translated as CASSYSSKGQNTEAFF.